The 5 T cell receptor beta chains below all came from one sample that was sequenced in a study of cytomegalovirus exposure and HLA in healthy donors. PCR employed 60 Vbeta and 13 Jbeta primers. Produced via immunoSEQ multiplex PCR; TCRdb's table is partial and in-frame only. The profile shows over 130,000 clones, about 80% of them singletons. The specimen was PBMCs. These TCRs come from a middle-aged man in good health and CMV-seronegative.

The chain links TRBV7-9 to TRBJ2-1, with D maybe TRBD1 (6 bases). The CDR3 runs 13 residues. Germline V gene data show CDR1 as SEHNR and CDR2 as FQNEAQ (reference sequence). V was pared by 5 bases and J by 5 bases, with 10 bases between. The CDR3 is CASSPGTHNEQFF. The CDR3 coding sequence is TGTGCCAGCAGCCCGGGGACACACAATGAGCAGTTCTTC.

The chain combines TRBV5-1 with TRBJ2-1, with TRBD1 identical over 8 bases. CDR3 length: 16 amino acids. V lost 5 bases to trimming and J lost 3 bases; unmatched junction nucleotides: 10. Germline V gene sequence: CDR1 SGHRS, CDR2 YFSETQ. The CDR3 sequence is CASRLGTGKFYNEQFF. DNA of the CDR3: TGCGCCAGCAGATTAGGGACAGGAAAATTCTACAATGAGCAGTTCTTC.

The chain employs TRBV28 and TRBJ2-1; D might be TRBD2 (6 bases). Trimming shortened V by 2 bases and J by 0 bases, and 26 bases separated the two germline ends. Germline V gene lookup returns CDR1 MDHEN and CDR2 SYDVKM. The CDR3 runs 21 residues. CDR3 protein: CASSLGLGSRGKEGSYNEQFF. In DNA, the CDR3 is TGTGCCAGCAGTTTAGGTCTAGGTTCGCGGGGAAAAGAGGGCTCCTACAATGAGCAGTTCTTC.

The chain uses TRBV6-5 and TRBJ2-5; D uncertain. Germline lookup yields CDR1 MNHEY and CDR2 SVGAGI. CDR3 size: 12 residues. The V end lost 5 bases, the J end lost 5 bases, and 9 bases lay between the germline ends. In DNA form, the CDR3 reads TGTGCCAGCAGTGAGTTATGGGAGACCCAGTACTTC. It yields the protein CASSELWETQYF.

In this sample, this clone turned up a few times. The chain is built from TRBV11-2 and TRBJ2-6, with a possible D match to TRBD1 (6 bases). CDR3 length: 18 residues. Germline V gives CDR1 SGHAT, CDR2 FQNNGV. Trimming removed 4 bases at V and 4 bases at J, with 20 bases between. This chain's CDR3 is CASSSLTGPTAGANVLTF. CDR3 sequence (DNA): TGTGCCAGCAGCTCGTTGACAGGCCCAACGGCAGGGGCCAACGTCCTGACTTTC.